This T cell receptor (beta chain) originates from a study of spatial heterogeneity in lung cancer. Overall study results and limits: In tumors, expanded intratumoral alpha and beta TCR counts tracked mutation counts. Sequencing reached an estimated coverage of tumor T cells that was only about 7% for alpha chains and more than 12% for beta chains. Counts for ubiquitous and regional expanded TCRs went along with ubiquitous and regional nonsynonymous mutations, respectively.

This clonotype rates as large. What it binds is unknown. The library was prepared for alpha chains; this beta chain is a stray read, so its frequency means little. Time point of the sample: sample taken at primary tumor resection. In each case, whole RNA from tumor, nontumor lung or frozen PBMC was sequenced unsorted. V gave up 6 bases and J gave up 4 bases, with 8 bases separating them. The CDR3 is 11 residues long. Germline values: CDR1 SQVTM, CDR2 ANQGSEA. Carried by each TCR cDNA molecule was a unique molecular identifier. From the 5' RACE reads, TCRdb called clonotypes with MiXCR, one entry per CDR3 protein. Of some 9,900 distinct CDR3 sequences listed, 9% to 15% are singletons.

This receptor was obtained from a male donor with early-stage non-small cell lung cancer. The genes are TRBV29-1 and TRBJ2-3; D unclear. Sequenced here: lung tumor tissue, sampled at surgery. The CDR3 protein is CSVADPDTQYF. The CDR3 DNA reads as TGCAGCGTGGCAGACCCAGATACGCAGTATTTT.